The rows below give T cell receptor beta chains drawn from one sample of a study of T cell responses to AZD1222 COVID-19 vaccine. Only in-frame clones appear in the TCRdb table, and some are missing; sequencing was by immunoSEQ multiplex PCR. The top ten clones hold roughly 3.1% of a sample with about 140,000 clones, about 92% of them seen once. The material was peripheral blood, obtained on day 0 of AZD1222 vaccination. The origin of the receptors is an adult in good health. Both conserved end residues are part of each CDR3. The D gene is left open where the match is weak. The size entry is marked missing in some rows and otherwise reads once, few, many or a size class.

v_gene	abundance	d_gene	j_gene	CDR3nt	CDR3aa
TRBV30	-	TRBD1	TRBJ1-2	TGTGCCTGGAGCCGACCCGACAGGGTCTATGGCTACACCTTC	CAWSRPDRVYGYTF
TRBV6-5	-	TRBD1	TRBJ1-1	TGTGCCAGCAGTTCCGAACTGACAGGGACGCCTGAAGCTTTCTTT	CASSSELTGTPEAFF
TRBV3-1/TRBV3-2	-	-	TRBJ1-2	TGTGCCAGCAGCCAAGAGTCTGACAGACCCTATGGCTACACCTTC	CASSQESDRPYGYTF
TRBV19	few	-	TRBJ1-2	TGTGCCAGCACACAAACCAACTATGGCTACACCTTC	CASTQTNYGYTF
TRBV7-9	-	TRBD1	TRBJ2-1	TGTGCCAGCAGCTCCGACAGGGCAGGCTACAATGAGCAGTTCTTC	CASSSDRAGYNEQFF
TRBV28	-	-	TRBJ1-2	TGTGCCAGCAGGCCCCCGAACTATGGCTACACCTTC	CASRPPNYGYTF
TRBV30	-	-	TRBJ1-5	TGTGCCTGGGACGGGGGGCTCAATCAGCCCCAGCATTTT	CAWDGGLNQPQHF
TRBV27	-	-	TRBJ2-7	TGTGCCAGCAGTTCCGGAGGGAGAGCGTACTTC	CASSSGGRAYF
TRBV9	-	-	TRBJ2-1	TGTGCCAGCAGCGTCGCGGCACTCCCGGGTTATGAGCAGTTCTTC	CASSVAALPGYEQFF
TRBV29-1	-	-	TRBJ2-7	TGCAGCGTTGCGAATCCGACAGGCGGCGAGCAGTACTTC	CSVANPTGGEQYF
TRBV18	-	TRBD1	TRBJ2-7	TGTGCCAGCTCACCCCCCGGACAGGGGAGCGAGCAGTACTTC	CASSPPGQGSEQYF
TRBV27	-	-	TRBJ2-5	TGTGCCAGCAGTTTATTGACAGGTCCGAGGGAGACCCAGTACTTC	CASSLLTGPRETQYF
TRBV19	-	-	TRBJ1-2	TGTGCCAGTAGTATGGAGGTAGGGGAAGATGGCTACACCTTC	CASSMEVGEDGYTF
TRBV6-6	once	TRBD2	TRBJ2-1	TGTGCCAGCAATGGACTAGCGGGAGAGAATGAGCAGTTCTTC	CASNGLAGENEQFF
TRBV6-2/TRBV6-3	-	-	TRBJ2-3	TGTGCCAGCAGTATCTACCAGGCGCAGTATTTT	CASSIYQAQYF
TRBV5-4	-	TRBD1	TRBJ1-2	TGTGCCAGCAGCTTGGAACCTTACCTCCGGGACAGGGGAGTGGGCGGCTACACCTTC	CASSLEPYLRDRGVGGYTF
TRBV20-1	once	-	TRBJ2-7	TGCAGTGCTAGTCGTGGGCTCGCCTACGAGCAGTACTTC	CSASRGLAYEQYF
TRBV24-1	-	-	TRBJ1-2	TGTGCCACCAGTGATTTATGCAGCTTTTATGGCTACACCTTC	CATSDLCSFYGYTF
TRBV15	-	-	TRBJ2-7	TGTGCCACCAGCAGAGATCGGGGGGCCCTCTCCTACGAGCAGTACTTC	CATSRDRGALSYEQYF
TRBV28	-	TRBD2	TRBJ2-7	TGTGCCAGCAGTATGACTAGCGGGAGATCCACCTACGAGCAGTACTTC	CASSMTSGRSTYEQYF
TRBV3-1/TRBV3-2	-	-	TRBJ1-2	TGTGCCAGCAGCCAAGCAGGGACTGGCATAAGGAATGGCTACACCTTC	CASSQAGTGIRNGYTF
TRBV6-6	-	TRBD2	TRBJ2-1	TGTGCCAGCAGTTTGGGTAGCGGGTCAACCAATGAGCAGTTCTTC	CASSLGSGSTNEQFF
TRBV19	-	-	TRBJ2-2	TGTGCCAGTAGTCCCCTCCCAGATTCCACCGGGGAGCTGTTTTTT	CASSPLPDSTGELFF
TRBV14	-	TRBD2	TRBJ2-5	TGTGCCAGCGGTTTACTAGCGGGAGGAGGAGAGACCCAGTACTTC	CASGLLAGGGETQYF
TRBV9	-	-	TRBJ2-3	TGTGCCAGCAGCGTATCGGGCGGGCTCGATACGCAGTATTTT	CASSVSGGLDTQYF
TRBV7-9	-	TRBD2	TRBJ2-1	TGTGCCAGCAGCAAATTGGCGGGAGGGCCTTCCAGCTCCTACAATGAGCAGTTCTTC	CASSKLAGGPSSSYNEQFF
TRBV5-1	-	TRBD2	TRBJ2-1	TGCGCCAGCAGACTCGGACTAGCGGGAGCGGGCTACAATGAGCAGTTCTTC	CASRLGLAGAGYNEQFF
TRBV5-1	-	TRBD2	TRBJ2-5	TGCGCCAGCAGCTACCTCACGGGAGGGGCGGAGACCCAGTACTTC	CASSYLTGGAETQYF
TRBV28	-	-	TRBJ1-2	TGTGCCAGCCTCTTGGGGGGGTATGGCTACACCTTC	CASLLGGYGYTF
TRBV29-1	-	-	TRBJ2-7	TGCAGCGTTGAAGATCGTATGAGGGAACCCTACGAGCAGTACTTC	CSVEDRMREPYEQYF
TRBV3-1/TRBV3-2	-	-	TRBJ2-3	TGTGCCAGCAAGGGGGTACCTAGCACAGATACGCAGTATTTT	CASKGVPSTDTQYF
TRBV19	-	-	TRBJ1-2	TGTGCCAGTAGTATAGAACCCGGAGCACTTGGCTACACCTTC	CASSIEPGALGYTF
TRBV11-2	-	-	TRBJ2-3	TGTGCCAGCAGCTTATCGGGCGCTCGCACAGATACGCAGTATTTT	CASSLSGARTDTQYF
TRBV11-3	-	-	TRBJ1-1	TGTGCCAGCAGCTTAGGAGGGGAAAGGGCTTTCTTT	CASSLGGERAFF
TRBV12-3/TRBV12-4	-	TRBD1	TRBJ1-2	TGTGCCAGCAGTCGGACAGGCTATGGCTACACCTTC	CASSRTGYGYTF
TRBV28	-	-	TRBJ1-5	TGTGCCAGCAGTCCAATGGAGTTTTTTCAGCCCCAGCATTTT	CASSPMEFFQPQHF
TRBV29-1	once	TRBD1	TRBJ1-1	TGCAGCGTTCCCGGGACAGGGGGCGTGAACACTGAAGCTTTCTTT	CSVPGTGGVNTEAFF
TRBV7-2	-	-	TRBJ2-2	TGTGCCAGCAGCTTAAAGCGTGCCATAGGGGAGCTGTTTTTT	CASSLKRAIGELFF
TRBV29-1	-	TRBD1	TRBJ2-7	TGCAGCGTTGAAGGACAGGGGGTTTACGAGCAGTACTTC	CSVEGQGVYEQYF
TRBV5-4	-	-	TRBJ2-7	TGTGCCAGCAGCCCGCTATCCAGATCCTACGAGCAGTACTTC	CASSPLSRSYEQYF
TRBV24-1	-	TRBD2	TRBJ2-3	TGTGCCACCAGTGGCACTAGCGGTGCCACAGATACGCAGTATTTT	CATSGTSGATDTQYF
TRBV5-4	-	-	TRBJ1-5	TGTGCCAGCAGCCCGGGGGGGAGAGAGAGCAATCAGCCCCAGCATTTT	CASSPGGRESNQPQHF
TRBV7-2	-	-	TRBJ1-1	TGTGCCAGCAGCCCTCAGTGGGGTACTGAAGCTTTCTTT	CASSPQWGTEAFF
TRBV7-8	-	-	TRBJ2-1	TGTGCCAGCAGCCCTCTCGGGGATAGCAGCTCCTACAATGAGCAGTTCTTC	CASSPLGDSSSYNEQFF
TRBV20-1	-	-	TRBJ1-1	TGCAGTGCTAGAAGCTGGGGCGAAGCTTTCTTT	CSARSWGEAFF
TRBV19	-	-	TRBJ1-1	TGTGCCAGTGGGCTGTCGAACACTGAAGCTTTCTTT	CASGLSNTEAFF
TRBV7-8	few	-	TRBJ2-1	TGTGCCAGCAGCTTCCGGGGGACGGGCAATGAGCAGTTCTTC	CASSFRGTGNEQFF
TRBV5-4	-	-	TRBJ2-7	TGTGCCAGCAGCGTGGACAGCCCAACCTACGAGCAGTACTTC	CASSVDSPTYEQYF
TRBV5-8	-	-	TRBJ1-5	TGTGCCAGCAAGCCGAGGGGGGGGCGAAGCAATCAGCCCCAGCATTTT	CASKPRGGRSNQPQHF
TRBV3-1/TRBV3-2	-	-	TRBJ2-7	TGTGCCAGCAGCCGGGACGGAGCCTACGAGCAGTACTTC	CASSRDGAYEQYF
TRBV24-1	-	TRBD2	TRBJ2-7	TGTGCCACCAGTGCAGGCGGGGGTAGCGGGAGGGCCGTCGAGCAGTACTTC	CATSAGGGSGRAVEQYF
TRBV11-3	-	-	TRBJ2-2	TGTGCCAGCAGCTTCACAGGGCCGGGGGGCACCGGGGAGCTGTTTTTT	CASSFTGPGGTGELFF
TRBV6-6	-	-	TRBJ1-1	TGTGCCAGCAGTTACATGGGGGCGAACACTGAAGCTTTCTTT	CASSYMGANTEAFF
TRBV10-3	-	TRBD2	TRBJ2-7	TGTGCCATTGGGAGGGCTGGGGAGCAGTACTTC	CAIGRAGEQYF
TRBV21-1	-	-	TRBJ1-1	TGTGCCAGCAGCAAAGCGCGGGGGTTTGAAGCTTTCTTT	CASSKARGFEAFF
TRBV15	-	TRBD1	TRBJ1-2	TGTGCCACCAGCCCTCGGACAGGGATAGGTGGCTACACCTTC	CATSPRTGIGGYTF
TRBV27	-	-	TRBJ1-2	TGTGCCAGCAGTCCCAGGGCAGGGAATGGCTACACCTTC	CASSPRAGNGYTF